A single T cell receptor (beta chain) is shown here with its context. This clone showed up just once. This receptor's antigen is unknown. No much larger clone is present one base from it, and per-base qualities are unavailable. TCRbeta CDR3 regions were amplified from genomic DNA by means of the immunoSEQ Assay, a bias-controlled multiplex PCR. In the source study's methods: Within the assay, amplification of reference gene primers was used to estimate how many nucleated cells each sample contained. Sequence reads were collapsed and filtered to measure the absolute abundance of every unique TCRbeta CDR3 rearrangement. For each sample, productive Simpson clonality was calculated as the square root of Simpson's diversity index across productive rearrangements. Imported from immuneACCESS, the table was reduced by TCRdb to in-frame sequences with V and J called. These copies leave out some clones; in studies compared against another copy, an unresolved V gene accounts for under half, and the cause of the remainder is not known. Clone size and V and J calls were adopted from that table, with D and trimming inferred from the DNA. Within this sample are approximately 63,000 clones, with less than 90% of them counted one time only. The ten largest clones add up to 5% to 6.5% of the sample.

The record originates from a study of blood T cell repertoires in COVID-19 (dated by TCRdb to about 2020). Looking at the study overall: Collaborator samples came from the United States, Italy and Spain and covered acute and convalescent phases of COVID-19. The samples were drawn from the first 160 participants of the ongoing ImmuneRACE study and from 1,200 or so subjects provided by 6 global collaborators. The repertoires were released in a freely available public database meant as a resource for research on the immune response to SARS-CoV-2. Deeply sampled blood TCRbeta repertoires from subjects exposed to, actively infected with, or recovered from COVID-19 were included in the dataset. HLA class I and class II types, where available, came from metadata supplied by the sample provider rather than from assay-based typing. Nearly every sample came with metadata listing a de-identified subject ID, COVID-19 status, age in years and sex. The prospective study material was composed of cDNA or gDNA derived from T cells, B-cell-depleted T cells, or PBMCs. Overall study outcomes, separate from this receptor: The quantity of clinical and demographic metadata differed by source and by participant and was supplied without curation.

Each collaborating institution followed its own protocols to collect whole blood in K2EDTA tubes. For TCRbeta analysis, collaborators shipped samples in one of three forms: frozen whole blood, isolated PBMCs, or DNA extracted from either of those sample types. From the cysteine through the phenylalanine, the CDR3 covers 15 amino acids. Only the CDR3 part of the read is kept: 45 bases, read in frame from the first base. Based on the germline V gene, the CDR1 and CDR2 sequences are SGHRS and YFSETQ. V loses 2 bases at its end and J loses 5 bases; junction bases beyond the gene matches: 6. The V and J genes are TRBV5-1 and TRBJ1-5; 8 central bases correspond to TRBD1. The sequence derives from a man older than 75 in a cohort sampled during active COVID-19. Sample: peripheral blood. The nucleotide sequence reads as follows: TGCGCCAGCAGCTTTGGACAGGGCAAAGATCAGCCCCAGCATTTT. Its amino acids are CASSFGQGKDQPQHF.